The 3 T cell receptor beta chains listed next were all sequenced from one sample in a study of blood T cell repertoires in COVID-19. Measured with immunoSEQ multiplex PCR; TCRdb has only the in-frame clones, and not every one. The sample consists of 200,000 or so clones, about 90% of them appearing once. Sequenced: peripheral blood. These receptors all stem from a man in his forties with active or convalescent COVID-19.

A single count supports this clone. The chain links TRBV14 to TRBJ1-2; 9 bases are a match to TRBD1. The V and J ends lost 3 bases and 1 base, in that order; junction bases with no gene match: 15. The V gene's germline CDR1 is SGHDN and CDR2 FVKESK. CDR3 length equals 19 residues. CDR3 residues: CASSQRSADRGRFNYGYTF. CDR3 in DNA: TGTGCCAGCAGCCAGAGGTCAGCGGACAGGGGAAGATTTAACTATGGCTACACCTTC.

In this sample, this clone turned up once. The CDR3 is CASSRPGTTYEQYF. The CDR3, as DNA: TGTGCCAGTAGTCGGCCAGGGACTACCTACGAGCAGTACTTC. This chain joins TRBV19 and TRBJ2-7; 7 nucleotides align to TRBD2. Losses at the gene ends were 5 bases for V and 2 bases for J; bases not matched to a gene: 6. This CDR3 spans 14 amino acids. The germline V gene encodes CDR1 LNHDA and CDR2 SQIVND (reference sequence).

This clone has a single count. The chain recombines TRBV30 with TRBJ1-1, with D tentatively TRBD1 (5 bases). Trimming shortened V by 3 bases and J by 6 bases, and 14 bases separated the two germline ends. There are 13 residues in the CDR3. CDR1 is GTSNPN and CDR2 is SVGIG in the germline V gene (reference sequence). The CDR3 here is CAWRDQGTPEAFF. The CDR3 region has the DNA TGTGCCTGGAGGGATCAGGGTACCCCTGAAGCTTTCTTT.